The T cell receptor beta chain under discussion was sequenced for a study of blood T cell repertoires in COVID-19. Study-wide background: Acute and convalescent COVID-19 samples came from the United States, Italy and Spain.

From germline, CDR1 is SGDLS and CDR2 YYNGEE. CDR3 length: 13 residues. The V gene end was trimmed by 4 bases and the J gene end by 5 bases; junction bases not matched to a gene: 3. Here immunoSEQ multiplex PCR was the method, and the copy in TCRdb shows in-frame clones only, minus some. The table lists 45,000 to 55,000 clones, just over 85% of them singletons. Source material: peripheral blood. The rearrangement links TRBV9 to TRBJ2-5; 9 bases map to TRBD2. The sequence was collected from a man in his 70s with active COVID-19. This CDR3 is CASSSSGAETQYF. The DNA for the CDR3 is TGTGCCAGCAGCTCTAGCGGGGCGGAGACCCAGTACTTC.